A selection of T cell receptor beta chains follows, all from one sample in a study of CD8+ T cells in alopecia areata. Clones were read by immunoSEQ multiplex PCR, and TCRdb kept only the in-frame ones, dropping some. The sample shows 150,000 or so clones, 40% to 50% of them seen only once. The specimen was CD4+ T cells sorted from blood. The receptors shown here come from a human donor with alopecia areata. The CDR3 runs from the conserved cysteine through the conserved F or W. The order of the fields is clone size, V gene, D gene, J gene, CDR3 DNA, CDR3 protein. D genes are given only for firm matches. Clone size is stated in some rows and not others, as once, few, many or a class when expanded.

-,TRBV30,TRBD1,TRBJ2-4,TGTGCCTGGCTAGACAGGGGGCAAACCAAAAACATTCAGTACTTC,CAWLDRGQTKNIQYF
few,TRBV27,-,TRBJ2-7,TGTGCCAGCAGTTTAACCCAAAAAGCGGGCAGCACAACCTACGAGCAGTACTTC,CASSLTQKAGSTTYEQYF
-,TRBV7-9,TRBD1,TRBJ1-2,TGTGCCAGCAGCCTAGGACAGGCCTGGGATGGCTACACCTTC,CASSLGQAWDGYTF
-,TRBV5-1,TRBD2,TRBJ2-1,TGCGCCAGCAGCTTCACTAGCGGCAATGAGCAGTTCTTC,CASSFTSGNEQFF
-,TRBV15,TRBD1,TRBJ2-5,TGTGCCACCAACACACCGGGACAGGGGGCCGGAGAGACCCAGTACTTC,CATNTPGQGAGETQYF
-,TRBV28,-,TRBJ1-5,TGTGCCAGCAGTAGCACGGGGAGCAATCAGCCCCAGCATTTT,CASSSTGSNQPQHF
-,TRBV30,TRBD2,TRBJ2-7,TGTGCCTGGAGTCTAGCGGGGGGCTACGAGCAGTACTTC,CAWSLAGGYEQYF
-,TRBV30,TRBD1,TRBJ1-2,TGTGCCTGGGGGCGACAGGGCCCTTTAGGCTACACCTTC,CAWGRQGPLGYTF
few,TRBV30,TRBD1,TRBJ1-1,TGTGCCTGGTCGACAGGGGTGAACACTGAAGCTTTCTTT,CAWSTGVNTEAFF
few,TRBV5-6,TRBD1,TRBJ2-5,TGTGCCAGCAGCTTGGCTGGCAGGGGGCACGAGACCCAGTACTTC,CASSLAGRGHETQYF
-,TRBV28,TRBD2,TRBJ2-1,TGTGCCAGCATGGGGCTAGCGGGAGGGCCCAATGAGCAGTTCTTC,CASMGLAGGPNEQFF
few,TRBV7-9,-,TRBJ1-1,TGTGCCAGCAGCAGACGGACAGATATGAACACTGAAGCTTTCTTT,CASSRRTDMNTEAFF
few,TRBV7-9,-,TRBJ2-2,TGTGCCAGCAGCCATAGTAACACCGGGGAGCTGTTTTTT,CASSHSNTGELFF
-,TRBV9,-,TRBJ2-1,TGTGCCAGCAGCGTAGGACAGACCAACAATGAGCAGTTCTTC,CASSVGQTNNEQFF
few,TRBV10-2,-,TRBJ1-5,TGCGCCAGCAGTGAGTCTAATGGTCAGCCCCAGCATTTT,CASSESNGQPQHF
-,TRBV5-1,-,TRBJ2-5,TGCGCCAGCAGCTCTACCGGGACTCCGGGCGAGACCCAGTACTTC,CASSSTGTPGETQYF
-,TRBV5-1,TRBD1,TRBJ2-7,TGCGCCAGCAGCTTGGACAGGGGGCTCGAGCAGTACTTC,CASSLDRGLEQYF
-,TRBV5-1,-,TRBJ1-4,TGCGCCAGCAGCCCGTCGAGGGATGCAACTAATGAAAAACTGTTTTTT,CASSPSRDATNEKLFF
-,TRBV27,-,TRBJ2-7,TGTGCCAGCAGTTTATCATGGGTCTCCTACGAGCAGTACTTC,CASSLSWVSYEQYF
few,TRBV5-6,-,TRBJ1-2,TGTGCCAGCAGCTTGGACCTGTCCTATGGCTACACCTTC,CASSLDLSYGYTF
-,TRBV27,-,TRBJ1-5,TGTGCCAGCAGCCAAGTCCAGGGGAGCTTGGGGCCCCAGCATTTT,CASSQVQGSLGPQHF
-,TRBV6-5,TRBD2,TRBJ2-1,TGTGCCAGCAGTCAGCGGGATTTGAGTAACAATGAGCAGTTCTTC,CASSQRDLSNNEQFF
-,TRBV7-9,-,TRBJ1-5,TGTGCCAGCAGCCCCTCTAAACAGGCCAGGAATCAGCCCCAGCATTTT,CASSPSKQARNQPQHF
-,TRBV27,TRBD2,TRBJ2-5,TGTGCCAGCAGTTACCGGGGAGGGGATAGGAAGACCCAGTACTTC,CASSYRGGDRKTQYF
-,TRBV5-1,TRBD2,TRBJ2-5,TGCGCCAGCAGTTACCGCCTAGCGGGATCGGGAGAGACCCAGTACTTC,CASSYRLAGSGETQYF
-,TRBV5-1,-,TRBJ2-5,TGCGCCAGCAGCTTGCGAACTTTTGGGGAGACCCAGTACTTC,CASSLRTFGETQYF
few,TRBV30,TRBD1,TRBJ2-3,TGTGCCTGGAGTGGAACAGGGGGCAGCCGCGATACGCAGTATTTT,CAWSGTGGSRDTQYF
-,TRBV7-9,-,TRBJ2-1,TGTGCCAGCAGCTCCACGGGGTCGATCAATGAACAGTTCTTC,CASSSTGSINEQFF
-,TRBV2,TRBD2,TRBJ2-3,TGTGCCAGCAGTCCCTGGACTAGCTCCACGTCGGATACGCAGTATTTT,CASSPWTSSTSDTQYF
few,TRBV29-1,-,TRBJ2-7,TGCAGCGTTGCCGGGGGCTCCTACGAGCAGTACTTC,CSVAGGSYEQYF
-,TRBV10-2,-,TRBJ2-1,TGCGCCAGCAGTTACTTAACCGGGTACAATGAGCAGTTCTTC,CASSYLTGYNEQFF
once,TRBV5-1,-,TRBJ2-1,TGCGCCAGCAGCTTAGGGACGCATAGCTCCTACAATGAGCAGTTCTTC,CASSLGTHSSYNEQFF
few,TRBV6-5,-,TRBJ2-4,TGTGCCAGCAGTACGGACGGTGGGGACATTCAGTACTTC,CASSTDGGDIQYF
few,TRBV19,-,TRBJ1-5,TGTGCCAGTCAGGGGTACATTAATAGCAATCAGCCCCAGCATTTT,CASQGYINSNQPQHF
-,TRBV5-1,-,TRBJ2-4,TGCGCCAGCAGCAGCTTGGAGGGACCTTTTCAGTACTTC,CASSSLEGPFQYF
-,TRBV29-1,-,TRBJ2-1,TGCAGCGGCCGGGACTCAGCCTACAATGAGCAGTTCTTC,CSGRDSAYNEQFF
once,TRBV20-1,-,TRBJ2-7,TGCAGTGCTCCCTCGCAAGGGCAGCAGTACTTC,CSAPSQGQQYF
-,TRBV4-2,TRBD2,TRBJ2-7,TGTGCCAGCAGCCAAGGACTAGCGGGTCTCTACGAGCAGTACTTC,CASSQGLAGLYEQYF
once,TRBV25-1,-,TRBJ2-7,TGTGCCAGTGCTACTCGGAGCGGCCCCCTGCACTACGAGCAGTACTTC,CASATRSGPLHYEQYF
few,TRBV29-1,-,TRBJ1-4,TGCAGCGTGTTAGACAGTGGGGAAAAACTGTTTTTT,CSVLDSGEKLFF
few,TRBV19,-,TRBJ2-7,TGTGCCAGTAGTATCATGTTTGGCCCCTACGAGCAGTACTTC,CASSIMFGPYEQYF
-,TRBV7-6,TRBD2,TRBJ2-3,TGTGCCAGCAGCTTTGGGACTAGCGAAACAGATACGCAGTATTTT,CASSFGTSETDTQYF
-,TRBV11-3,TRBD1,TRBJ1-2,TGTGCCAGCAGCCAACGGACAGGGGTCGTCTATGGCTACACCTTC,CASSQRTGVVYGYTF
-,TRBV5-1,-,TRBJ1-4,TGCGCCAGCAGCTTGTTTGGACGGAATAATGAAAAACTGTTTTTT,CASSLFGRNNEKLFF
few,TRBV11-2,-,TRBJ1-2,TGTGCCAGCAGCTTAGAGGGGACACCCGCTATAGGCTACACCTTC,CASSLEGTPAIGYTF
few,TRBV6-8,-,TRBJ1-1,TGTGCCAGCAGTGTGCAGAGCCAGGGGAACACTGAAGCTTTCTTT,CASSVQSQGNTEAFF
once,TRBV4-2,TRBD1,TRBJ2-6,TGTGCCAGCAGCCAAGATAGGGGACAGGGGGCCTCTGGGGCCAACGTCCTGACTTTC,CASSQDRGQGASGANVLTF
few,TRBV10-3,TRBD2,TRBJ2-5,TGTGCCATCAGACCGGGACTAGCGGTTGGTTACCAGTACTTC,CAIRPGLAVGYQYF
-,TRBV27,-,TRBJ1-2,TGTGCCAGCAGCCTTCGAGACCCAATAAACTATGGCTACACCTTC,CASSLRDPINYGYTF
few,TRBV19,-,TRBJ2-7,TGTGCCAGTAGTATAGGGGGGTCCTACGAGCAGTACTTC,CASSIGGSYEQYF
-,TRBV19,-,TRBJ1-2,TGTGCCAGTAGTAGGGACACCTATGGCTACACCTTC,CASSRDTYGYTF
few,TRBV5-1,-,TRBJ2-5,TGCGCCAGCAGAGGACTTCCAGCCATCCAAGAGACCCAGTACTTC,CASRGLPAIQETQYF
-,TRBV15,-,TRBJ2-1,TGTGCCACCAGCAGAGATCCTACATCTTACAATGAGCAGTTCTTC,CATSRDPTSYNEQFF
few,TRBV5-1,-,TRBJ2-7,TGCGCCAGCAGCTTGGGCGGGCAGGGCTACGAGCAGTACTTC,CASSLGGQGYEQYF